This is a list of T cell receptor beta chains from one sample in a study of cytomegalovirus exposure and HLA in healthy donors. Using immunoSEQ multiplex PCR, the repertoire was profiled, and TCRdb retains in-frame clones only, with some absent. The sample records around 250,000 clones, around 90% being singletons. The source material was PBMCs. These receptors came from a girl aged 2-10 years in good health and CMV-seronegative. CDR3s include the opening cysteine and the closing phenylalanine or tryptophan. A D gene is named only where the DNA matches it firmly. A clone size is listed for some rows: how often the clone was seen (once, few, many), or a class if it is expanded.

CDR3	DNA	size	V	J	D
CATSRSAGTEAFF	TGTGCCACCAGCAGGAGTGCAGGGACTGAAGCTTTCTTT	.	TRBV15	TRBJ1-1	.
CASLAGTEAFF	TGTGCCAGCTTAGCAGGGACTGAAGCTTTCTTT	.	TRBV7-9	TRBJ1-1	.
CASSLTGTGSAAEQYF	TGCGCCAGCAGCTTAACCGGGACAGGGAGCGCCGCCGAGCAGTACTTC	.	TRBV5-1	TRBJ2-7	TRBD1
CAWSVLVLADSPLHF	TGTGCCTGGAGTGTACTTGTCCTAGCAGATTCACCCCTCCACTTT	.	TRBV30	TRBJ1-6	.
CASSFRLAGVYNEQFF	TGTGCCAGCAGCTTCCGACTAGCGGGAGTGTACAATGAGCAGTTCTTC	once	TRBV13	TRBJ2-1	TRBD2
CASSPTGASYNEQFF	TGTGCCAGCAGCCCGACAGGTGCTTCCTACAATGAGCAGTTCTTC	.	TRBV28	TRBJ2-1	.
CASSESGQSQPQHF	TGTGCCAGCAGTGAAAGTGGACAAAGTCAGCCCCAGCATTTT	.	TRBV2	TRBJ1-5	.
CASSGRRRTAYEQYF	TGTGCCAGCAGTGGTCGGCGGAGGACGGCCTACGAGCAGTACTTC	.	TRBV6-1	TRBJ2-7	.
CASSFFGPSANTQYF	TGTGCCAGCAGCTTTTTCGGCCCCAGCGCAAATACGCAGTATTTT	.	TRBV12-1	TRBJ2-3	.
CASSGAEAFF	TGTGCCAGCAGTGGGGCAGAAGCTTTCTTT	.	TRBV2	TRBJ1-1	.
CASSLAPGEQFF	TGTGCCAGCAGCTTAGCCCCAGGGGAGCAGTTCTTC	.	TRBV7-9	TRBJ2-1	.
CASSVKGGADYGYTF	TGTGCCAGCAGCGTTAAAGGGGGCGCTGACTATGGCTACACCTTC	.	TRBV9	TRBJ1-2	TRBD1
CASSGLAASYNEQFF	TGTGCCAGCAGCGGACTAGCGGCTTCCTACAATGAGCAGTTCTTC	.	TRBV7-9	TRBJ2-1	TRBD2
CASSFGTVNTEAFF	TGTGCCAGCAGCTTCGGGACAGTGAACACTGAAGCTTTCTTT	.	TRBV5-6	TRBJ1-1	TRBD1
CASSYFGGSYNEQFF	TGTGCCAGCAGTTACTTCGGGGGTTCATACAATGAGCAGTTCTTC	.	TRBV6-5	TRBJ2-1	.
CASSTYGTSGDIQYF	TGTGCCAGTTCGACCTACGGGACTAGTGGGGACATTCAGTACTTC	.	TRBV19	TRBJ2-4	TRBD2
CASRPDRGGYEQFF	TGCGCCAGCAGGCCGGACAGGGGGGGATATGAGCAGTTCTTC	.	TRBV10-1	TRBJ2-1	TRBD1
CASSLQGRNTGELFF	TGTGCCAGCAGTTTACAGGGGAGGAACACCGGGGAGCTGTTTTTT	.	TRBV27	TRBJ2-2	.
CASSFIREDKPLHF	TGTGCCAGCAGCTTCATAAGGGAGGACAAGCCCCTCCACTTT	.	TRBV11-2	TRBJ1-6	.
CASSKGRRRGDNEQYF	TGTGCCAGCAGCAAAGGTCGGCGGCGGGGAGACAACGAGCAGTACTTC	.	TRBV21-1	TRBJ2-7	.
CARSPGTGEYSNQPQHF	TGTGCCAGAAGCCCGGGGACAGGTGAATATAGCAATCAGCCCCAGCATTTT	.	TRBV5-3	TRBJ1-5	TRBD1
CASSLIGQPQHF	TGTGCCAGCAGCTTGATCGGGCAGCCCCAGCATTTT	.	TRBV5-5	TRBJ1-5	.
CASSHFGTSGRSGEQFF	TGTGCCAGCAGCCATTTTGGGACTAGCGGGAGATCGGGTGAGCAGTTCTTC	.	TRBV7-2	TRBJ2-1	TRBD2
CASSLAHGNTEAFF	TGCGCCAGCAGCTTGGCCCACGGGAACACTGAAGCTTTCTTT	.	TRBV5-1	TRBJ1-1	.
CASSLGSGLSSYEQYF	TGTGCCAGCAGCTTAGGTAGCGGGCTCTCCTCCTACGAGCAGTACTTC	.	TRBV11-2	TRBJ2-7	TRBD2
CASSDRGGSTYEQYF	TGCGCCAGCAGCGACCGGGGAGGGTCCACCTACGAGCAGTACTTC	.	TRBV5-1	TRBJ2-7	TRBD2
CASSLGLGILSYEQYF	TGTGCCAGCAGCTTGGGTCTGGGCATTCTCTCCTACGAGCAGTACTTC	.	TRBV5-6	TRBJ2-7	.
CASSSLTSETQYF	TGTGCCAGCAGTTCCTTGACATCGGAGACCCAGTACTTC	.	TRBV27	TRBJ2-5	.
CASSFSGMMYEQYF	TGTGCCAGCAGTTTTTCAGGGATGATGTACGAGCAGTACTTC	.	TRBV6-5	TRBJ2-7	.
CASSPGGGGIETQYF	TGTGCCAGCAGCCCGGGGGGTGGGGGGATAGAGACCCAGTACTTC	.	TRBV5-4	TRBJ2-5	TRBD2
CASRLTLGGTPWNTGELFF	TGTGCCAGCAGGTTAACTCTGGGAGGGACCCCCTGGAACACCGGGGAGCTGTTTTTT	.	TRBV7-9	TRBJ2-2	TRBD2
CASSYTPGGPNEQFF	TGTGCCAGCAGTTACACCCCGGGGGGGCCCAATGAGCAGTTCTTC	once	TRBV6-6	TRBJ2-1	TRBD2
CAWSVLTGHYGYTF	TGTGCCTGGAGTGTCTTGACAGGGCACTATGGCTACACCTTC	.	TRBV30	TRBJ1-2	TRBD1
CASGLGVNEQFF	TGTGCTAGTGGCCTTGGAGTCAATGAGCAGTTCTTC	.	TRBV12-5	TRBJ2-1	.
CASRGQGNTGELFF	TGTGCCAGTAGGGGGCAGGGGAACACCGGGGAGCTGTTTTTT	.	TRBV19	TRBJ2-2	.
CASSLSASGAYNEQFF	TGTGCCAGCAGTTTATCGGCTAGCGGGGCCTACAATGAGCAGTTCTTC	.	TRBV27	TRBJ2-1	TRBD2
CSVTGTGGHEQFF	TGCAGCGTCACCGGGACAGGGGGCCATGAGCAGTTCTTC	.	TRBV29-1	TRBJ2-1	TRBD1
CASSLGLAVYNEQFF	TGTGCCAGCAGCTTGGGACTAGCGGTCTACAATGAGCAGTTCTTC	.	TRBV5-8	TRBJ2-1	TRBD2
CASSRDRDTEAFF	TGTGCCAGCAGCCGAGACAGGGACACTGAAGCTTTCTTT	.	TRBV7-3	TRBJ1-1	TRBD1
CASSTGTGIGYYGYTF	TGTGCCAGTAGTACCGGGACAGGGATTGGTTACTATGGCTACACCTTC	once	TRBV19	TRBJ1-2	TRBD1
CASSLLVGQGVWEQYF	TGTGCCAGCAGCTTATTAGTCGGGCAGGGTGTTTGGGAGCAGTACTTC	.	TRBV7-9	TRBJ2-7	.